The 10 T cell receptor beta chains reported below all come from one sample, sequenced in a study of vaccination and CD4 T cells after COVID-19. Documented time point: late sampling 161 to 241 days after vaccination in a few convalescent patients. Treatment noted: roughly 11-day PBMC culture with coronavirus spike peptide pools or control peptides (ViraFEST assay). The Oncomine TCR Beta short-read assay was applied to DNA of cultured CD4+ T cells. One entry per CDR3 protein, called by TCRdb with MiXCR from the PCR reads. The table records over 20,000 distinct CDR3 sequences, 30% of them present only once. These receptors' targets are unknown. Here the sequenced sample was CD4+ T cells from blood, cultured in vitro, taken about 7 months after SARS-CoV-2 vaccination. These receptors were taken from a human donor who had recovered from COVID-19.

The chain couples TRBV20-1 to TRBJ1-6, with a tentative D call TRBD1 (5 bases). This CDR3 is built from 17 residues. Trimming removed 1 base from V and 9 bases from J, with 22 bases in between. The germline V gene encodes CDR1 DFQATT and CDR2 SNEGSKA (reference sequence). CDR3 region: CSARGMEGLEVASPLHF. DNA for the CDR3: TGCAGTGCTAGAGGAATGGAGGGGCTCGAGGTTGCTTCACCCCTCCACTTT.

This clonotype has only a few counts. The gene calls are TRBV7-9 and TRBJ2-1; 10 bases are a match to TRBD2. The CDR3 spans 15 residues. Germline V gives CDR1 SEHNR, CDR2 FQNEAQ (reference sequence). V trimming: 8 bases; J trimming: 4 bases; junction bases outside the gene matches: 8. In DNA form, the CDR3 reads TGTGCCAGCGATCCTGGACTAGCGGCATACAATGAGCAGTTCTTC. Its protein product is CASDPGLAAYNEQFF.

Only a few counts were recorded for this clonotype. The chain's CDR3 is CASSGNSPLHF. The CDR3 DNA sequence: TGTGCCAGCAGTGGAAATTCACCCCTCCACTTT. The chain uses TRBV28 and TRBJ1-6; D gene unclear. The CDR3 spans 11 residues. Germline lookup yields CDR1 MDHEN and CDR2 SYDVKM. With 5 bases removed from V and 7 bases from J, the gap between germline ends came to 3 bases.

This clonotype was found a few times. The rearrangement links TRBV20-1 to TRBJ1-2; 9 nucleotides match TRBD1. The V and J ends lost 5 bases and 8 bases, in that order; junction bases with no gene match: 3. Germline V gene lookup returns CDR1 DFQATT and CDR2 SNEGSKA (reference sequence). The CDR3 runs to 11 residues. The chain's CDR3 is CSARQGGGYTF. The DNA for the CDR3 is TGCAGTGCTCGACAGGGGGGAGGCTACACCTTC.

This chain uses TRBV20-1 with TRBJ2-7; D unclear. Germline V gene lookup returns CDR1 DFQATT and CDR2 SNEGSKA (reference sequence). V lost 5 bases and J lost 6, with 14 bases in between. The CDR3 spans 12 residues. The CDR3 coding sequence is TGCAGTGCTCCCCATAGCCTGGGCGAGCAGTACTTC. It is translated as CSAPHSLGEQYF.

This clonotype appeared a few times. The V gene is TRBV6-2 or TRBV6-3, the J gene TRBJ2-5; tentatively, D is TRBD2 (6 bases). The CDR3 length is 16 residues. Trimming stripped 6 bases from V and 2 bases from J, with 19 bases between. CDR1 MNHEY and CDR2 SVGEGT come from the germline V gene. The CDR3 region has the DNA TGTGCCAGCAGCCCGGGGGTAGCGGCCCATCAAGAGACCCAGTACTTC. It translates to CASSPGVAAHQETQYF.

The chain links TRBV15 to TRBJ2-6; 11 bases fit TRBD1. The CDR3 length is 18 residues. V gave up 4 bases and J gave up 1 base; unmatched junction bases: 6. Germline-derived CDR1 and CDR2 are LNHNV and YYDKDF (reference sequence). The CDR3 nucleotides read TGTGCCACCAGCACCTGGACAGGGGGCGGATCTGGGGCCAACGTCCTGACTTTC. It translates to CATSTWTGGGSGANVLTF.

In its sample, this clonotype was seen once. V usage is TRBV2 and J usage is TRBJ1-1; a weak D match, TRBD1 (5 bases). The CDR3 runs 13 residues. CDR1 and CDR2 from the germline V gene are SNHLY and FYNNEI. Trimming shortened V by 3 bases and J by 6 bases, and 11 bases separated the two germline ends. The CDR3 spells CASSDWGDAEAFF. Written as DNA, the CDR3 is TGTGCCAGCAGTGATTGGGGGGACGCTGAAGCTTTCTTT.

The chain employs TRBV20-1 and TRBJ2-5; a weak D match, TRBD2 (6 bases). This CDR3 contains 14 residues. CDR1 is DFQATT and CDR2 is SNEGSKA in the germline V gene (reference sequence). Trimming removed 3 bases from V and 5 bases from J, with 16 bases in between. Here the CDR3 DNA reads TGCAGTGCTAGTTCGGGAGAGGGTAGGGAGACCCAGTACTTC. As protein: CSASSGEGRETQYF.

V gene TRBV7-2 combines with J gene TRBJ2-7; 8 nucleotides agree with TRBD2. Germline CDR1 SGHTA, CDR2 FQGNSA. The CDR3 has 15 amino acids. Trimming at V came to 5 bases and at J to 3 bases, leaving 9 bases not matched to a gene. The CDR3 spells CASSRAGVVLYEQYF. CDR3 bases: TGTGCCAGCAGCCGAGCGGGAGTAGTACTCTACGAGCAGTACTTC.